This TCR beta chain was identified in a study of blood T cell repertoires in COVID-19. The assay was immunoSEQ multiplex PCR, and TCRdb's table has in-frame clones only and misses some. The data contain 100,000 to 150,000 clones, 90% to 95% of them singletons. V shed 5 bases and J shed 7 bases, with 11 bases lying between them. Germline V gene lookup returns CDR1 SQVTM and CDR2 ANQGSEA. This CDR3 is built from 12 residues. What was sequenced was peripheral blood. V and J are TRBV29-1 and TRBJ1-4, with D possibly matching TRBD1 (5 bases). The sequence was obtained from a man aged 50 to 59 with COVID-19, enrolled during active disease. This CDR3 is CSVLGTGEKLFF. The CDR3 DNA reads TGCAGCGTTTTAGGGACTGGTGAAAAACTGTTTTTT.